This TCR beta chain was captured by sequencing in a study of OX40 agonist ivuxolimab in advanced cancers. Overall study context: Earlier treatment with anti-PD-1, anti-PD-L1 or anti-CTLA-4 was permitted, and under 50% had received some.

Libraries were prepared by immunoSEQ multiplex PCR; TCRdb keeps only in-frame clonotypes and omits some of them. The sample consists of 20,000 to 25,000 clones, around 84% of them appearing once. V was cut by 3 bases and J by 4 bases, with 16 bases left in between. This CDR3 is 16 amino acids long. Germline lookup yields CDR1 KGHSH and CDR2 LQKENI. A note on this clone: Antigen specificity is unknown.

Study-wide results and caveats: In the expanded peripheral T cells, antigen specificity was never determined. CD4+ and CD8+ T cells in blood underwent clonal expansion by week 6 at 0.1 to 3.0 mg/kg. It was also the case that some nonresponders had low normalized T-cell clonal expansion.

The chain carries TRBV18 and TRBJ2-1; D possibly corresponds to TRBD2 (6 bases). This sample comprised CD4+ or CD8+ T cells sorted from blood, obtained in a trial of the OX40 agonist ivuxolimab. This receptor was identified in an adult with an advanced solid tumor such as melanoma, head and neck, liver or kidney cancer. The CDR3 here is CASSPGAGRPYNEQFF. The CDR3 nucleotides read TGTGCCAGCTCACCTGGCGCAGGGAGGCCATACAATGAGCAGTTCTTC.